The present TCR beta chain was sequenced within a study of metastatic and nonmetastatic thyroid tumors. Background on the study: The comparison covered peripheral blood and tumor or nodule tissue in malignant and benign thyroid patients.

V dropped 5 bases and J dropped 4 bases, with 15 bases sitting between them. Germline CDR1 SEHNR, CDR2 FQNEAQ (reference sequence). The CDR3 has 15 residues. Study-level results: Reported TCR beta diversity, measured in blood and tumor, was significantly higher for malignant thyroid tumors than for benign nodules.

This clone has at least ten counts. As yet, its antigen is unknown. A much larger clone lies one base from this, so it may be a read error. Original processing methods: CDR3 was compared across clinicopathological groups, and the resulting differences were used to build a distant-metastasis classifier for papillary thyroid cancer. Through MiXCR, TCRdb re-clonotyped the PCR reads. The authors' filters were not applied to this entry. The table lists tens of thousands of clones, about an eighth of them singletons. Patients had received no treatment of any kind before thyroid surgery. Sequences were obtained from blood. The TCR originated in a female donor with papillary thyroid cancer or a benign thyroid nodule (not recorded which). Some clones in this sample may be carry-over from other donors' samples. V is TRBV7-9 and J is TRBJ1-5; a weak D match, TRBD1 (6 bases). The CDR3 sequence: CASSTDSPRNQPQHF. CDR3 sequence (DNA): TGTGCCAGCAGCACGGACAGCCCGAGGAATCAGCCCCAGCATTTT.